This TCR beta chain is from a study of cytomegalovirus exposure and HLA in healthy donors. Study-wide findings and caveats: CMV serostatus was the only recorded immune exposure for donors.

PCR employed 60 Vbeta and 13 Jbeta primers. Sequencing used immunoSEQ multiplex PCR; TCRdb keeps in-frame clones, though not all of them. The table includes 150,000 to 200,000 clones, approximately 80% detected once. Germline V CDR1 and CDR2: SGHTA, FQGTGA. The CDR3 covers 14 residues. The ends lost 5 bases at V and 8 bases at J; junction bases unmatched: 6. Comment on this clone: The target antigen is unknown.

The sequence was collected from a woman aged 18 to 35 in good health and CMV-seronegative. Sequenced: PBMCs. The gene calls are TRBV7-3 and TRBJ2-3, with 11 positions matching TRBD1. The CDR3 nucleotides are TGTGCCAGCAGCCTCGGGGACAGGGGGGCTACGCAGTATTTT. It codes for CASSLGDRGATQYF.